The 9 T cell receptor beta chains listed next were all sequenced from one sample in a study of shared clonotypes between healthy human individuals. Some clones are missing from TCRdb's copy, which holds only in-frame ones; the method was immunoSEQ multiplex PCR. The repertoire holds roughly 2.6 million clones, with approximately 90% as singletons. The material sequenced was naive CD4+ T cells sorted from blood. Indicated subset: CD45RA+ positively selected. These receptors all come from a man between 18 and 29 years old in good health.

The chain uses TRBV30 and TRBJ1-5, with D possibly matching TRBD1 (6 bases). Germline V lookup: CDR1 GTSNPN, CDR2 SVGIG (reference sequence). V gave up 2 bases and J gave up 2 bases, with 13 bases separating them. The CDR3 is 15 amino acids. The CDR3 nucleotides read TGTGCCTGGAGTCCAGGGGTTTCGGGCAATCAGCCCCAGCATTTT. Amino acids: CAWSPGVSGNQPQHF.

CDR3: CASSLLFLYEQYF. CDR3 in DNA: TGTGCCAGCAGCTTACTGTTTCTCTACGAGCAGTACTTC. The chain carries TRBV7-2 and TRBJ2-7; D is unclear. The length of the CDR3 is 13 residues. CDR1 and CDR2 (germline): SGHTA, FQGNSA. Trimming stripped 2 bases from V and 3 bases from J, with 8 bases between.

The chain links TRBV2 to TRBJ2-4; 9 bases agree with TRBD2. The CDR3 contains 12 residues. Germline V CDR1 and CDR2: SNHLY, FYNNEI. After removal of 5 bases from V and 12 bases from J, the junction contained 5 bases not matched to a gene. CDR3 amino acids: CASSYAAGGQYF. The CDR3 region has the DNA TGTGCCAGCAGTTACGCAGCGGGAGGTCAGTACTTC.

In its sample, this clone was seen once. This rearrangement joins TRBV27 to TRBJ2-1, with D possibly TRBD2 on 5 matching bases. Looked up from germline, CDR1 is MNHEY and CDR2 is SMNVEV (reference sequence). CDR3 length: 14 amino acids. V was pared by 3 bases and J by 4 bases, with 10 bases between. The CDR3 nucleotides are TGTGCCAGCAGTTTGCCGGGAAAATACAATGAGCAGTTCTTC. Residues: CASSLPGKYNEQFF.

This sequence joins TRBV7-6 and TRBJ2-7; D is ambiguous. The germline V and J ends were trimmed by 2 bases and 2 bases, with 4 bases remaining between them. In germline, CDR1 is SGHVS, CDR2 FNYEAQ. The CDR3 has 12 amino acids. CDR3: CASSLIAYEQYF. DNA of the CDR3: TGTGCCAGCAGCTTAATAGCCTACGAGCAGTACTTC.

The CDR3 DNA reads as TGCGCCAGCAGTAAGACACGAACAGGGTCGAATCAGCCCCAGCATTTT. It translates to CASSKTRTGSNQPQHF. The rearrangement uses TRBV4-1 and TRBJ1-5; D might be TRBD1 (6 bases). The V gene lost 6 bases and the J gene lost 4 bases, with 19 bases spanning the gap. CDR1 and CDR2 from the germline V gene are MGHRA and YSYEKL. This CDR3 contains 16 residues.

The chain has TRBV6-6 and TRBJ2-3; D possibly matches TRBD1 or TRBD2 (5 bases each). CDR1 MNHNY and CDR2 SVGAGI come from the germline V gene (reference sequence). V was shortened by 2 bases and J by 3 bases, with 12 bases between the two germline ends. The CDR3 extends over 15 amino acids. The CDR3 DNA is TGTGCCAGCAGTTACGGGGGAACACTTACAGATACGCAGTATTTT. It translates to CASSYGGTLTDTQYF.

This clone was detected once. The chain employs TRBV18 and TRBJ1-4, with D uncertain. Trimming stripped 1 base from V and 5 bases from J, with 5 bases between. This CDR3 has 13 amino acids. CDR1 and CDR2 from the germline V gene are KGHSH and LQKENI. The CDR3 protein is CASSPRINEKLFF. CDR3 in DNA: TGTGCCAGCTCACCACGAATAAATGAAAAACTGTTTTTT.

This clone appeared once. The rearrangement joins TRBV6-1 to TRBJ1-2; D not certain. The CDR3 runs 10 residues. Deletions cut 3 bases from V and 13 bases from J, with 9 bases between. Germline CDR1 MNHNS, CDR2 SASEGT. In DNA, the CDR3 is TGTGCCAGCAGTGACAGGACTCGCACCTTC. Amino acid sequence: CASSDRTRTF.